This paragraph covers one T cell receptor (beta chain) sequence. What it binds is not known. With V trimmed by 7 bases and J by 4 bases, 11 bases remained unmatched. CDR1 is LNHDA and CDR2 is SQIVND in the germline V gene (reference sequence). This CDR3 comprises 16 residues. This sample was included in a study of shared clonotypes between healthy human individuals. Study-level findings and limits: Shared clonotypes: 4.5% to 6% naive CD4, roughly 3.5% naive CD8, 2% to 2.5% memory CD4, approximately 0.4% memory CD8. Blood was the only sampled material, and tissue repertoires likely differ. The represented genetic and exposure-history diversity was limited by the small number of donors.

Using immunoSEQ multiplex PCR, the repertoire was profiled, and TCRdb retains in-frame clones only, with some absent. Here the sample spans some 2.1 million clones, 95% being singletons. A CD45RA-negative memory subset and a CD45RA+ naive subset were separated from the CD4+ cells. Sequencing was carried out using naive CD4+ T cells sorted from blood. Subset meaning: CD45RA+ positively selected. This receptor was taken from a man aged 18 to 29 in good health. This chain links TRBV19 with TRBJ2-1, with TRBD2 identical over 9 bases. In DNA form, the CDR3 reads TGTGCCAGTACTCCGCTCGGTAGCGGGAGTTACAATGAGCAGTTCTTC. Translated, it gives CASTPLGSGSYNEQFF.